Following are 19 T cell receptor beta chains from one sample sequenced in a study of T cell repertoires in cytomegalovirus infection. TCRdb re-called the reads with MiXCR, one entry per CDR3 protein. The sample records around 140,000 distinct CDR3 sequences, under 8.5% being singletons. Specimen: PBMCs. Receptors were obtained from a human donor in good health (CMV status not recorded). Some clones in this sample may be carry-over from other donors' samples.

This clonotype was observed a handful of times. The chain is built from TRBV29-1 and TRBJ2-5; the match to TRBD1 covers 7 bases. The J segment lost 1 base and the V segment lost 8 bases, leaving 7 bases of the junction unmatched. This CDR3 region has 13 residues. Germline V gives CDR1 SQVTM, CDR2 ANQGSEA. CDR3 nucleotide sequence: TGCAGCTCGGGACAGCGCCTCCAAGAGACCCAGTACTTC. Protein sequence: CSSGQRLQETQYF. Drawing the rest from reference TRBV29-1 and TRBJ2-5, the complete variable domain is SAVISQKPSRDICQRGTSLTIQCQVDSQVTMMFWYRQQPGQSLTLIATANQGSEATYESGFVIDKFPISRPNLTFSTLTVSNMSPEDSSIYLCSSGQRLQETQYFGPGTRLLVL.

This clonotype was seen at least ten times. This chain links TRBV20-1 with TRBJ2-1; D could derive from TRBD1 or TRBD2 (5 bases each). The CDR3 totals 15 residues. CDR1 DFQATT and CDR2 SNEGSKA come from the germline V gene (reference sequence). Deletions cut 4 bases from V and 8 bases from J, with 21 bases between. The DNA for the CDR3 is TGCAGTGCTAAGGGGACCTCTACCATTCTGGATGAGCAGTTCTTC. Translated, it gives CSAKGTSTILDEQFF.

The rearrangement uses TRBV20-1 and TRBJ2-7; D might be TRBD1 or TRBD2, each matching 5 bases. CDR1 and CDR2 (germline): DFQATT, SNEGSKA (reference sequence). Between the trimmed V and J ends, which lost 5 bases and 2 bases, there was a span of 16 bases. There are 14 residues in the CDR3. The CDR3 sequence is CSAEAPGGAYEQYF. In DNA form, the CDR3 reads TGCAGTGCTGAAGCCCCTGGGGGAGCCTACGAGCAGTACTTC.

This clonotype has a count of ten or more. The rearrangement uses TRBV6-1 and TRBJ2-1, with TRBD1 identical over 10 bases. V was pared by 5 bases and J by 7 bases, with 8 bases of the junction left unmatched. Germline assignment: CDR1 MNHNS and CDR2 SASEGT. This CDR3 is built from 15 residues. As DNA, the CDR3 is TGTGCCAGCAGTAGGACAGGGGGTAGAAAAAATGAGCAGTTCTTC. The encoded protein is CASSRTGGRKNEQFF.

In its sample, this clonotype was seen many times. The chain carries TRBV7-9 and TRBJ1-2; the match to TRBD1 covers 7 bases. V trimming: 5 bases; J trimming: 4 bases; junction bases outside the gene matches: 1. The CDR3 consists of 12 residues. The V gene's germline CDR1 is SEHNR and CDR2 FQNEAQ (reference sequence). The DNA for the CDR3 is TGTGCCAGCAGCCGGACAGGCTATGGCTACACCTTC. Protein sequence: CASSRTGYGYTF.

The table lists this clonotype with many counts. The chain employs TRBV11-2 and TRBJ1-6; no clear D gene. Between the trimmed V and J ends, which lost 2 bases and 8 bases, there was a span of 7 bases. In germline, CDR1 is SGHAT, CDR2 FQNNGV. The CDR3 runs to 13 residues. CDR3 sequence reads: CASSLFGDSPLHF. The CDR3 nucleotides read TGTGCCAGCAGCTTATTTGGGGATTCACCCCTCCACTTT.

In this sample, this clonotype turned up many times. The chain uses TRBV7-2 and TRBJ1-2, with TRBD1 identical over 8 bases. CDR1 and CDR2 (germline): SGHTA, FQGNSA. The CDR3 has 16 amino acids. The V gene end was trimmed by 5 bases and the J gene end by 8 bases; junction bases not matched to a gene: 16. In DNA, the CDR3 is TGTGCCAGCAGCCTATTAGGCACTGGACAGGGAGGGGGCTACACCTTC. This codes for CASSLLGTGQGGGYTF.

This clonotype was recorded at least ten times. V usage is TRBV19 and J usage is TRBJ2-7; 10 nucleotides agree with TRBD1. There are 14 residues in the CDR3. The junction had 1 base not matched to a gene; V was cut back by 3 bases and J by 2 bases. The germline V gene encodes CDR1 LNHDA and CDR2 SQIVND (reference sequence). In nucleotides, the CDR3 is TGTGCCAGTAGTATGGGACAGGGGCCCTACGAGCAGTACTTC. Its translation: CASSMGQGPYEQYF. Drawing the rest from reference TRBV19 and TRBJ2-7, the complete variable domain is DGGITQSPKYLFRKEGQNVTLSCEQNLNHDAMYWYRQDPGQGLRLIYYSQIVNDFQKGDIAEGYSVSREKKESFPLTVTSAQKNPTAFYLCASSMGQGPYEQYFGPGTRLTVT.

This clonotype was seen at least ten times. The CDR3 is CASSQDVRATQETQYF. CDR3 bases: TGTGCCAGCAGCCAAGATGTACGAGCGACCCAAGAGACCCAGTACTTC. V and J are TRBV14 and TRBJ2-5; D ambiguous. This CDR3 spans 16 amino acids. Germline V CDR1 and CDR2: SGHDN, FVKESK. V was cut by 0 bases and J by 1 base, with 12 bases left in between.

This clonotype was detected ten times or more. The chain has TRBV7-2 and TRBJ1-6; D might be TRBD1 (5 bases). Germline V gene lookup returns CDR1 SGHTA and CDR2 FQGNSA. The V end lost 1 base, the J end lost 7 bases, and 11 bases lay between the germline ends. The CDR3 is 15 residues long. The CDR3: CASSLVAGNNSPLHF. The DNA for the CDR3 is TGTGCCAGCAGCTTAGTGGCAGGGAACAATTCACCCCTCCACTTT. Looking up the rest from reference TRBV7-2 and TRBJ1-6 gives the full variable domain: GAGVSQSPSNKVTEKGKDVELRCDPISGHTALYWYRQSLGQGLEFLIYFQGNSAPDKSGLPSDRFSAERTGGSVSTLTIQRTQQEDSAVYLCASSLVAGNNSPLHFGNGTRLTVT.

This clonotype was observed at least ten times. V is TRBV7-2 and J is TRBJ2-3; D may be TRBD1 (6 bases). Germline V gene sequence: CDR1 SGHTA, CDR2 FQGNSA. The ends were cut back, 1 base at V and 1 base at J, with 12 bases in the middle. The CDR3 runs 16 residues. The DNA of the CDR3 is TGTGCCAGCAGCTTAGATAGGACAGCGGGCACAGATACGCAGTATTTT. Amino acid sequence: CASSLDRTAGTDTQYF.

Note on this clonotype: Without the conserved terminal phenylalanine or tryptophan, this CDR3 likely stems from a read error. The DNA is omitted, as the CDR3 cannot be located on it reliably, and the CDR3 follows TCRdb's listing. The gene calls are TRBV5-7 and TRBJ2-3; whether TRBD1, the table's D call, matches the DNA was not checked. TRBV5-7 counts as an open reading frame of uncertain function. Both ends counted, the CDR3 spans 11 residues. This CDR3 reads CASSFPGQVFI.

This clonotype was observed at least ten times. This chain uses TRBV29-1 with TRBJ2-5, with TRBD1 as a possible D gene (5 bases). V lost 2 bases and J lost 5, with 18 bases in between. The germline gives CDR1 SQVTM, CDR2 ANQGSEA. The CDR3 contains 15 residues. CDR3 sequence reads: CSVEKWAGQGETQYF. The CDR3, as DNA: TGCAGCGTTGAAAAATGGGCAGGGCAAGGGGAGACCCAGTACTTC.

The chain carries TRBV29-1 and TRBJ1-1; no definite D call. V dropped 1 base and J dropped 0 bases, with 12 bases sitting between them. This CDR3 region has 15 residues. Germline CDR1 is SQVTM and CDR2 is ANQGSEA. The DNA for the CDR3 is TGCAGCGTTGAAGGTGCCGGTTATATGAACACTGAAGCTTTCTTT. This codes for CSVEGAGYMNTEAFF.

This clonotype was counted at least ten times. CDR3 bases: TGTGCCAGCAGCTACGGGACAGCCCAAGAGACCCAGTACTTC. The encoded protein is CASSYGTAQETQYF. This chain links TRBV7-2 with TRBJ2-5; 7 nucleotides match TRBD1. V shed 4 bases and J 1 base; nucleotides not matched to a gene: 3. Germline-derived CDR1 and CDR2 are SGHTA and FQGNSA. This CDR3 contains 14 residues.

This clonotype has more than one count but fewer than ten. This chain links TRBV18 with TRBJ1-1; D is uncertain. Germline CDR1 and CDR2: KGHSH and LQKENI. V lost 5 bases and J lost 2, with 9 bases in between. The CDR3 runs 13 residues. The CDR3 DNA sequence: TGTGCCAGCTCAGCAACGACCAACACTGAAGCTTTCTTT. Protein product: CASSATTNTEAFF. The full variable domain, in which reference TRBV18 and TRBJ1-1 provide the parts outside the CDR3, is NAGVMQNPRHLVRRRGQEARLRCSPMKGHSHVYWYRQLPEEGLKFMVYLQKENIIDESGMPKERFSAEFPKEGPSILRIQQVVRGDSAAYFCASSATTNTEAFFGQGTRLTVV.

This clonotype appeared many times. The rearrangement joins TRBV5-4 to TRBJ1-6, with 9 bases identical to TRBD1. V shed 4 bases and J 6 bases; nucleotides not matched to a gene: 5. Looked up from germline, CDR1 is SGHNT and CDR2 is YYREEE (reference sequence). The CDR3 totals 15 residues. CDR3 region: CASSPGTGFNSPLHF. CDR3 bases: TGTGCCAGCAGCCCCGGGACAGGGTTTAATTCACCCCTCCACTTT.

This clonotype was seen a single time. At one end the junction does not follow the germline gene, possibly because of a read error. The genes are TRBV4-1 and TRBJ1-1, with TRBD1 as a possible D gene (5 bases). The germline V gene encodes CDR1 MGHRA and CDR2 YSYEKL. The CDR3 spans 15 residues. The CDR3 DNA follows: TGTGCCAGCAGCCAAGAGACAGCCCTCAACTCTGAAGCTTTCTTT. Its protein is CASSQETALNSEAFF.

This clonotype was seen at least ten times. V usage is TRBV6-6 and J usage is TRBJ2-2, with 8 bases aligning to TRBD1. Unmatched junction bases numbered 5, after V lost 10 bases and J lost 4 bases. Germline CDR1 and CDR2: MNHNY and SVGAGI (reference sequence). The length of the CDR3 is 13 residues. CDR3 protein: CATRQGSTGELFF. The CDR3 DNA follows: TGTGCCACCAGACAGGGGAGCACCGGGGAGCTGTTTTTT.